This T cell receptor beta chain was obtained from a study of monozygotic twins with inflammatory bowel disease. Every TCR library drew on 3,500 to 4,000 ng of total RNA. Researchers generated cDNA in eight separate reactions per sample. The template-switching step introduced UMIs that carried a 6-nucleotide sample barcode. From its re-call of the 5' RACE reads, TCRdb lists each CDR3 protein once, without DNA. Its listing shows about 160,000 distinct CDR3 sequences. As regards this clonotype: What it binds is unknown.

Study conclusions and caveats: Comparison of concordant versus discordant twins revealed no difference in repertoire similarity, possibly due to limited power.

This CDR3 contains 17 residues. Germline values: CDR1 DFQATT, CDR2 SNEGSKA (reference sequence). Input material: blood. The sequence derives from a human donor with ulcerative colitis or Crohn's disease, or a healthy co-twin of an affected twin (not recorded which). The V and J genes are TRBV20-1 and TRBJ1-5; the D gene TCRdb calls, TRBD1, cannot be checked with no DNA. The CDR3 loop is CSARDLARGLGNQPQHF.